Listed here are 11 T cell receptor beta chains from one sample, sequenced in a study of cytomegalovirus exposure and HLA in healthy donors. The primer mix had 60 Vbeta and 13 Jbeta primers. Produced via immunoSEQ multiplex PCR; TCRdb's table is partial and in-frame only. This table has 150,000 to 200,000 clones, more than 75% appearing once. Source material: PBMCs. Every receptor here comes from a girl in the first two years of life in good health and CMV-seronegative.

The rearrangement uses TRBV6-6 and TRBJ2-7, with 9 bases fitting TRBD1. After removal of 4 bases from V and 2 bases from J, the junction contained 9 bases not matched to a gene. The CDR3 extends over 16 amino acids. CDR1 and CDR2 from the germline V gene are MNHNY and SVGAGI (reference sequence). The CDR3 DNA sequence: TGTGCCAGCAGTTTCGCGACAGGGGGGGAAACCTACGAGCAGTACTTC. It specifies CASSFATGGETYEQYF.

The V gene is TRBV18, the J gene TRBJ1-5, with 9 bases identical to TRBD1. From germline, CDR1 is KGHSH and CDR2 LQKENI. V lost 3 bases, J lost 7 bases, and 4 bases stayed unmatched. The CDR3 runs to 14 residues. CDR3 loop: CASSPYTGGQPQHF. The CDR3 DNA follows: TGTGCCAGCTCACCGTATACAGGGGGCCAGCCCCAGCATTTT.

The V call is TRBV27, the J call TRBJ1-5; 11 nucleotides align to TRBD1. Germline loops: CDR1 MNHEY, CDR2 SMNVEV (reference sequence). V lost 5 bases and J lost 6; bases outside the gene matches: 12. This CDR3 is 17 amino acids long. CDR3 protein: CASSPDRGRRGPQPQHF. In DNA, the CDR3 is TGTGCCAGCAGTCCGGACAGGGGGCGCCGGGGTCCTCAGCCCCAGCATTTT.

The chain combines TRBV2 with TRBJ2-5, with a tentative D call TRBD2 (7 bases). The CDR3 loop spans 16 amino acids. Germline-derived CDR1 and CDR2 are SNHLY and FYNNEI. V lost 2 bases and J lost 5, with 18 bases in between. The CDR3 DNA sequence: TGTGCCAGCAGTGAACGGAGGGGGGGAGGGGGGGAGACCCAGTACTTC. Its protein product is CASSERRGGGGETQYF.

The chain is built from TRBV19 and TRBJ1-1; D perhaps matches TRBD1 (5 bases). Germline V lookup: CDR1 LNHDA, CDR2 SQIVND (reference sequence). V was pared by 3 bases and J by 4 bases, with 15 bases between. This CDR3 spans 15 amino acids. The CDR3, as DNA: TGTGCCAGTAGTATGATTCTTAAGGGGCTCACTGAAGCTTTCTTT. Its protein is CASSMILKGLTEAFF. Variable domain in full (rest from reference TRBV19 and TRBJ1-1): DGGITQSPKYLFRKEGQNVTLSCEQNLNHDAMYWYRQDPGQGLRLIYYSQIVNDFQKGDIAEGYSVSREKKESFPLTVTSAQKNPTAFYLCASSMILKGLTEAFFGQGTRLTVV.

The CDR3 bases are TGTGCCAGCAGCGTCGGTAGATCAAGAGGACAGGATGAAGCTTTCTTT. Its protein product is CASSVGRSRGQDEAFF. The V call is TRBV9, the J call TRBJ1-1, with 7 bases identical to TRBD1. Germline lookup yields CDR1 SGDLS and CDR2 YYNGEE. With 2 bases clipped from V and 7 bases from J, the junction kept 14 bases outside the gene matches. CDR3 length: 16 residues.

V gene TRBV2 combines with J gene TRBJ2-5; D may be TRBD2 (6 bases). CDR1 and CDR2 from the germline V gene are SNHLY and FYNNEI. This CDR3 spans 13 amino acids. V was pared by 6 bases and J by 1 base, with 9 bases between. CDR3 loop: CASRETSQETQYF. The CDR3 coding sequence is TGTGCCAGCAGGGAGACTAGCCAAGAGACCCAGTACTTC.

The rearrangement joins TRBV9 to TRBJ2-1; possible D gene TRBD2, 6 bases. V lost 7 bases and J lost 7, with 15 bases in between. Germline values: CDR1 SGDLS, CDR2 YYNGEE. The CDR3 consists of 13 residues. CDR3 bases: TGTGCCAGCTTGGTAGGAGGGAGAAATGAGCAGTTCTTC. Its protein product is CASLVGGRNEQFF.

As DNA, the CDR3 is TGTGCCAGCAGCTCCCCCGGCGGGGGCGATTCGAATGAGCAGTTCTTC. Amino acids: CASSSPGGGDSNEQFF. The rearrangement uses TRBV7-9 and TRBJ2-1, with D perhaps matching TRBD2 (7 bases). Trimming left V 4 bases short and J 7 bases short, with 20 bases between. The CDR3 is 16 residues long. In germline, CDR1 is SEHNR, CDR2 FQNEAQ (reference sequence).

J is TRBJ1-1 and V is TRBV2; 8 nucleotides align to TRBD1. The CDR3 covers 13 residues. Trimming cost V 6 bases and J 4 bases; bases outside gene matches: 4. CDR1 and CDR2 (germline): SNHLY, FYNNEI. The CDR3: CASRLGTGTEAFF. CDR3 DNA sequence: TGTGCCAGCAGGCTAGGGACAGGCACTGAAGCTTTCTTT.

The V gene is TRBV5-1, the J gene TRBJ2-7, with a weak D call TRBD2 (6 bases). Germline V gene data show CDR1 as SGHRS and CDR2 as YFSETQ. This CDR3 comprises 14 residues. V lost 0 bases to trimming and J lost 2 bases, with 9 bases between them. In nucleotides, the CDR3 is TGCGCCAGCAGCTTGGGTTCGGGGGCCTACGAGCAGTACTTC. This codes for CASSLGSGAYEQYF.